The TCR beta chain described here comes from a study of tumor-infiltrating lymphocytes in primary liver carcinoma. Making TCR beta cDNA involved roughly 0.55 ug total RNA and a constant-region primer. Libraries for TCR beta were built through three nested multiplex PCR rounds, which together made up a slightly modified ARM-PCR procedure. TCRdb called the multiplex PCR reads again in MiXCR, with one record for every CDR3 protein. The data contain fewer than 85,000 distinct CDR3 sequences, about 75% of them singletons. With respect to this clonotype: Since the CDR3 does not end with the conserved phenylalanine or tryptophan, this likely comes from a read error. It is unclear where the CDR3 begins or ends on the DNA, so no DNA is shown, and the CDR3 is as TCRdb lists it.

Bulk tissue was left unsorted, and RNA and DNA were co-extracted from 20-30 mg of it. This TCR was sampled from a man aged 40-55 years with primary liver carcinoma and hepatitis B virus infection. The sequencing sample was made of tumor-adjacent normal liver tissue.

The CDR3 reads CASSEVTSGSDEQYY. The genes are TRBV6-1 and TRBJ2-7; the DNA was not compared with TRBD2, the D call given in the table. From germline, CDR1 is MNHNS and CDR2 SASEGT. From its first to its last residue, the CDR3 has 15 amino acids.